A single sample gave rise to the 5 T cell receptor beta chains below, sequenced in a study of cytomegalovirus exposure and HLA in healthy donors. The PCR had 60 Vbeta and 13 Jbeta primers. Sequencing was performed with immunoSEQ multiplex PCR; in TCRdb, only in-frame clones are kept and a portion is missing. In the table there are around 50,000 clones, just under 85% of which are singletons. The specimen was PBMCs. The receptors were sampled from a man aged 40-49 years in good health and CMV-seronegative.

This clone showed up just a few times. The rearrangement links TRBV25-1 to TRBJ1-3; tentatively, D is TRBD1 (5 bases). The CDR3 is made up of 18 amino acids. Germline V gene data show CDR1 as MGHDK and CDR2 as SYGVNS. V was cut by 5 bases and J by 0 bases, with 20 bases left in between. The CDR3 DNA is TGTGCCAGCAGTACCTCACTACCTCGACAGTACTCTGGAAACACCATATATTTT. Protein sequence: CASSTSLPRQYSGNTIYF.

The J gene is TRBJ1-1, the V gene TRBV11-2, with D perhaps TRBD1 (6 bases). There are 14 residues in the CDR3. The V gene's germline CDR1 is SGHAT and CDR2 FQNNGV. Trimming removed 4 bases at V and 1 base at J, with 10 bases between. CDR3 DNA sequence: TGTGCCAGCAGCTGGCCGGGACAGAACACTGAAGCTTTCTTT. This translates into CASSWPGQNTEAFF. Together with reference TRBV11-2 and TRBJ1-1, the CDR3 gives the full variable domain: EAGVAQSPRYKIIEKRQSVAFWCNPISGHATLYWYQQILGQGPKLLIQFQNNGVVDDSQLPKDRFSAERLKGVDSTLKIQPAKLEDSAVYLCASSWPGQNTEAFFGQGTRLTVV.

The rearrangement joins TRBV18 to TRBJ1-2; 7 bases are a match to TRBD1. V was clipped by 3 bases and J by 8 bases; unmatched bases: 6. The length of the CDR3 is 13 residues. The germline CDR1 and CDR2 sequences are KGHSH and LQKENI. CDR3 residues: CASSPGQRGGYTF. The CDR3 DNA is TGTGCCAGCTCACCGGGACAGAGGGGAGGCTACACCTTC.

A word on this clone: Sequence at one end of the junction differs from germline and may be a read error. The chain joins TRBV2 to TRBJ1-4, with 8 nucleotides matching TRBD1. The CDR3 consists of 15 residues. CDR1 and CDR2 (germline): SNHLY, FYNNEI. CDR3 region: CASREGQGRAEKLFF. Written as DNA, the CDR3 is TGTGCCAGCAGAGAAGGACAGGGACGGGCTGAAAAACTGTTTTTT.

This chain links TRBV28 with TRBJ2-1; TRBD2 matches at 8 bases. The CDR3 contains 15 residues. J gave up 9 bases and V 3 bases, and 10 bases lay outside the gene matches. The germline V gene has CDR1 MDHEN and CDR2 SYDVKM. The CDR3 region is CASSFPPRGGREQFF. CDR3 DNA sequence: TGTGCCAGCAGTTTTCCTCCCCGGGGGGGCCGTGAGCAGTTCTTC. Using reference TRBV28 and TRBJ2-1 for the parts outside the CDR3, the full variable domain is DVKVTQSSRYLVKRTGEKVFLECVQDMDHENMFWYRQDPGLGLRLIYFSYDVKMKEKGDIPEGYSVSREKKERFSLILESASTNQTSMYLCASSFPPRGGREQFFGPGTRLTVL.